Presented here are 20 T cell receptor beta chains from one specimen sequenced in a study of cytomegalovirus exposure and HLA in healthy donors. Researchers ran the PCR with 60 Vbeta and 13 Jbeta primers. Generated by immunoSEQ multiplex PCR, the TCRdb table keeps only in-frame clones and is missing some. The table includes some 150,000 clones, about 64% detected once. The sequencing sample was made of PBMCs. These receptors were obtained from a woman in her 30s in good health and CMV-seropositive.

The chain has TRBV25-1 and TRBJ2-1; TRBD2 might be the D (5 bases). The CDR3 contains 15 residues. V was clipped by 3 bases and J by 7 bases, with 16 bases between them. CDR1 is MGHDK, CDR2 SYGVNS, per germline. The CDR3 DNA sequence: TGTGCCAGCAGTGATGCACCGGGAAGTTGGAATGAGCAGTTCTTC. Its protein product is CASSDAPGSWNEQFF.

This sequence joins TRBV6-5 and TRBJ2-3, with 7 nucleotides matching TRBD1. The trim removed 1 base at V and 2 bases at J, leaving 3 bases unmatched. CDR1 is MNHEY and CDR2 is SVGAGI in the germline V gene. The length of the CDR3 is 15 residues. CDR3: CASSYWGTATDTQYF. For the CDR3, the DNA is TGTGCCAGCAGTTACTGGGGGACAGCCACAGATACGCAGTATTTT.

This clone was detected many times. The chain uses TRBV5-1 and TRBJ1-1; TRBD1 matches 7 bases. The V and J ends lost 3 bases and 3 bases, in that order; junction bases with no gene match: 8. The CDR3 consists of 15 residues. Germline-derived CDR1 and CDR2 are SGHRS and YFSETQ. CDR3 bases: TGCGCCAGCAGCTCGGGAGGGGGCGGCGACACTGAAGCTTTCTTT. Translated: CASSSGGGGDTEAFF.

V is TRBV6-1 and J is TRBJ1-4; TRBD1 agrees at 8 bases. This CDR3 region has 15 residues. The germline V gene has CDR1 MNHNS and CDR2 SASEGT. Trimming cost V 8 bases and J 4 bases; bases outside gene matches: 9. For the CDR3, the DNA is TGTGCCAGCGTATTGCGGACAGGGTATAATGAAAAACTGTTTTTT. It encodes CASVLRTGYNEKLFF.

V usage is TRBV10-3 and J usage is TRBJ1-2, with 12 bases lining up with TRBD1. The V gene's germline CDR1 is ENHRY and CDR2 SYGVKD. Trimming cost V 4 bases and J 8 bases; bases outside gene matches: 5. There are 14 residues in the CDR3. CDR3: CAISAGTGGNGYTF. CDR3 bases: TGTGCCATCAGTGCCGGGACAGGGGGCAACGGCTACACCTTC.

V usage is TRBV10-3 and J usage is TRBJ2-7; no clear D. This CDR3 has 13 residues. Germline V gene data show CDR1 as ENHRY and CDR2 as SYGVKD. The V gene lost 3 bases and the J gene lost 6 bases, with 12 bases spanning the gap. The CDR3 sequence is CAISDGPEVEQYF. CDR3 sequence (DNA): TGTGCCATCAGTGACGGTCCAGAGGTCGAGCAGTACTTC.

The chain links TRBV6-5 to TRBJ1-6; tentative D call: TRBD1 (6 bases). The CDR3 is made up of 15 amino acids. Trimming left V 6 bases short and J 9 bases short, with 18 bases between. Germline V gene sequence: CDR1 MNHEY, CDR2 SVGAGI. The CDR3 coding sequence is TGTGCCAGCAGCCGAGCCTCAGGGGTGGGTTCACCCCTCCACTTT. Protein: CASSRASGVGSPLHF.

The chain uses TRBV23-1 and TRBJ1-2, with TRBD1 matching over 8 bases. TRBV23-1 is an ORF; its function is uncertain. After removal of 8 bases from V and 3 bases from J, the junction contained 5 bases not matched to a gene. The CDR3 totals 13 residues. CDR3: CASSLRGHYGYTF. In nucleotides, the CDR3 is TGCGCCAGCTCTCTCAGGGGGCACTATGGCTACACCTTC.

This chain links TRBV4-1 with TRBJ1-1; D remains unclear. V gave up 0 bases and J gave up 1 base, with 9 bases separating them. The CDR3 consists of 15 residues. CDR1 is MGHRA, CDR2 YSYEKL, per germline. The CDR3, as DNA: TGCGCCAGCAGCCAAGAGTCTAGCCCGAACACTGAAGCTTTCTTT. Protein sequence: CASSQESSPNTEAFF.

In its sample, this clone was seen a few times. The chain carries TRBV5-1 and TRBJ2-1; a possible D gene is TRBD2 (6 bases). V gave up 4 bases and J gave up 5 bases, with 10 bases separating them. This CDR3 has 13 residues. The germline CDR1 and CDR2 sequences are SGHRS and YFSETQ. In DNA, the CDR3 is TGCGCCAGCAGCCCCGGACTAAACAATGAGCAGTTCTTC. It translates to CASSPGLNNEQFF. Using reference TRBV5-1 and TRBJ2-1 for the parts outside the CDR3, the full variable domain is KAGVTQTPRYLIKTRGQQVTLSCSPISGHRSVSWYQQTPGQGLQFLFEYFSETQRNKGNFPGRFSGRQFSNSRSEMNVSTLELGDSALYLCASSPGLNNEQFFGPGTRLTVL.

This chain links TRBV7-2 with TRBJ1-2; D not certain. CDR3 length: 15 residues. The germline V gene has CDR1 SGHTA and CDR2 FQGNSA. Deletions cut 1 base from V and 3 bases from J, with 12 bases between. The CDR3 sequence is CASSLGWAADYGYTF. DNA of the CDR3: TGTGCCAGCAGCTTAGGTTGGGCAGCTGACTATGGCTACACCTTC. The whole variable domain, filled in from reference TRBV7-2 and TRBJ1-2, reads GAGVSQSPSNKVTEKGKDVELRCDPISGHTALYWYRQSLGQGLEFLIYFQGNSAPDKSGLPSDRFSAERTGGSVSTLTIQRTQQEDSAVYLCASSLGWAADYGYTFGSGTRLTVV.

This clone was picked up a small number of times. V and J are TRBV30 and TRBJ2-7, with TRBD1 matching over 11 bases. Germline CDR1 is GTSNPN and CDR2 is SVGIG (reference sequence). V shed 5 bases and J 5 bases; nucleotides not matched to a gene: 5. There are 13 residues in the CDR3. The CDR3 here is CAWDPGQGDEQYF. CDR3 DNA: TGTGCCTGGGACCCGGGACAGGGGGACGAGCAGTACTTC.

This clone was found a few times. The J gene is TRBJ1-2, the V gene TRBV5-4; perhaps TRBD1 as D (6 bases). Germline V lookup: CDR1 SGHNT, CDR2 YYREEE (reference sequence). V shed 0 bases and J shed 4 bases, with 10 bases lying between them. There are 14 residues in the CDR3. The CDR3 loop is CASSLAGGPYGYTF. DNA for the CDR3: TGTGCCAGCAGCTTGGCGGGGGGCCCCTATGGCTACACCTTC.

The gene calls are TRBV29-1 and TRBJ2-5; weak D call: TRBD2 (6 bases). The DNA matches TRBJ2-7 better at its end, which makes the J call doubtful. Germline V gene sequence: CDR1 SQVTM, CDR2 ANQGSEA. The CDR3 has 16 amino acids. CDR3 DNA: TGCAGCGTGAGCCGGGAACCGGGACTGTTTGGTTACGAGCAGTACTTC. Residues: CSVSREPGLFGYEQYF.

The V call is TRBV2, the J call TRBJ2-2; D is unclear. The CDR3 runs 11 residues. In germline, CDR1 is SNHLY, CDR2 FYNNEI. V was cut by 9 bases and J by 2 bases, with 4 bases left in between. CDR3 DNA: TGTGCCAGAACAAACACCGGGGAGCTGTTTTTT. Translated, it gives CARTNTGELFF.

The V and J genes are TRBV6-5 and TRBJ1-5; no definite D call. The CDR3 contains 13 residues. The ends were cut back, 4 bases at V and 3 bases at J, with 7 bases in the middle. Germline V CDR1 and CDR2: MNHEY, SVGAGI. CDR3 DNA sequence: TGTGCCAGCAGTTCTTCTTTCAATCAGCCCCAGCATTTT. Amino acid sequence: CASSSSFNQPQHF.

The sample holds a few counts of this clone. The junction differs from germline at one of its ends, possibly a read error. This chain connects TRBV19 to TRBJ1-4, with TRBD1 matching 7 bases. This CDR3 contains 11 residues. Per the germline V gene, CDR1 is LNHDA and CDR2 is SQIVND (reference sequence). The CDR3 loop is CATEDPTGKIF. The CDR3 coding sequence is TGTGCCACAGAAGACCCGACAGGGAAAATTTTT.

This clone was counted a few times. The genes are TRBV30 and TRBJ1-4; 9 nucleotides line up with TRBD1. J lost 7 bases, V lost 3 bases, and 12 bases had no gene match. Germline V gives CDR1 GTSNPN, CDR2 SVGIG (reference sequence). The CDR3 spans 16 residues. CDR3 in amino acids: CAWSKTGGTGTEKLFF. The CDR3 DNA follows: TGTGCCTGGAGCAAAACCGGAGGGACAGGGACTGAAAAACTGTTTTTT.

The genes are TRBV11-2 and TRBJ1-6, with 7 bases that match TRBD1. Germline V CDR1 and CDR2: SGHAT, FQNNGV. Losses at the gene ends were 0 bases for V and 6 bases for J; bases not matched to a gene: 2. This CDR3 has 15 amino acids. The CDR3 nucleotides are TGTGCCAGCAGCTTAGATCCAGGGGGTAATTCACCCCTCCACTTT. Its protein product is CASSLDPGGNSPLHF.

This clone was seen only a few times. V gene TRBV5-8 combines with J gene TRBJ2-3; D possibly corresponds to TRBD2 (7 bases). V was cut by 3 bases and J by 4 bases, with 15 bases left in between. The CDR3 is 15 residues long. Looked up from germline, CDR1 is SGHTS and CDR2 is YDEGEE. CDR3 loop: CASSYSAGAADTQYF. CDR3 in DNA: TGTGCCAGCAGCTACTCGGCGGGGGCAGCAGATACGCAGTATTTT.